A selection of T cell receptor beta chains follows, all from one sample in a study of shared clonotypes between healthy human individuals. Produced via immunoSEQ multiplex PCR; TCRdb's table is partial and in-frame only. The table has approximately 100,000 clones, 67% seen once. Material for sequencing was memory CD8+ T cells sorted from blood. All receptors derive from a woman under 40 in good health. CDR3s leave out the opening cysteine and the closing phenylalanine or tryptophan.

TRBJ1-3,TRBV5-1,ASSATGTWSSGNTIY
TRBJ2-3,TRBV13,ASSLALVNTQY
TRBJ2-3,TRBV11-2,ASRIAGGTDTQY
TRBJ2-5,TRBV19,ASSIWGGQETQY
TRBJ2-7,TRBV4-1,ASSRIQERAHEQY
TRBJ2-7,TRBV7-6,ASSLVWASPHEQY
TRBJ1-4,TRBV6-5,ATGAPDSPWEKLF
TRBJ2-7,TRBV11-2,ASSSRDRGREQY
TRBJ2-1,TRBV11-3,ASSSRGEAFNEQF
TRBJ1-2,TRBV19,ASRSQGAYGYT
TRBJ2-7,TRBV2,ASTLTVAGAYEQY
TRBJ2-7,TRBV27,ASSLSLSYEQY
TRBJ2-7,TRBV7-8,ASSARLAVSSYEQY
TRBJ2-3,TRBV7-9,ASSPPERDRVSTDTQY
TRBJ2-7,TRBV29-1,SVEYLAGGSQY
TRBJ2-4,TRBV25-1,ASSTTSGTYKNIQY
TRBJ2-1,TRBV28,ASSSGREHSSYNEQF
TRBJ2-7,TRBV28,ASSRGGSYEQY
TRBJ2-7,TRBV7-8,ASGRAGYEQY
TRBJ2-5,TRBV27,ASSLAGVRDVGETQY
TRBJ2-7,TRBV7-9,ASSPGLAGTSSYEQY
TRBJ2-6,TRBV6-5,ASSYKESGANVLT
TRBJ2-1,TRBV2,ASKGAGEQF
TRBJ1-1,TRBV4-1,ASSQEEDRGAF
TRBJ2-7,TRBV27,ASSLYPEGYEQY
TRBJ2-5,TRBV25-1,ASSGRSGSGETQY
TRBJ1-1,TRBV28,ASSLREGQNSEAF
TRBJ2-3,TRBV25-1,ASSEKDPGQKITDTQY
TRBJ2-1,TRBV5-4,ASSFPLSGLAGVHEQF
TRBJ1-1,TRBV28,ASSLRTYGALGDTEAF
TRBJ2-5,TRBV5-1,ASSLARAGVDVGTQY
TRBJ1-1,TRBV27,ASSFWGEAF
TRBJ2-2,TRBV2,ASSEAGGSPGELF
TRBJ2-7,TRBV2,ASSEGLAGLDEQY
TRBJ2-3,TRBV6-1,ASSEARTTSTDTQY
TRBJ2-1,TRBV4-1,ASRRTVYSYNEQF
-,TRBV11-2,ASSLQTAYEQY
TRBJ1-1,TRBV7-9,ASSLGPRPGPDEAF
TRBJ2-1,TRBV6-5,ASSRERQYNEQF
TRBJ2-7,TRBV7-6,ASSLGHANPLYEQY
TRBJ1-4,TRBV11-2,ASSAYRRTNEKLF
TRBJ2-1,TRBV29-1,SVERTSGSSDEQF